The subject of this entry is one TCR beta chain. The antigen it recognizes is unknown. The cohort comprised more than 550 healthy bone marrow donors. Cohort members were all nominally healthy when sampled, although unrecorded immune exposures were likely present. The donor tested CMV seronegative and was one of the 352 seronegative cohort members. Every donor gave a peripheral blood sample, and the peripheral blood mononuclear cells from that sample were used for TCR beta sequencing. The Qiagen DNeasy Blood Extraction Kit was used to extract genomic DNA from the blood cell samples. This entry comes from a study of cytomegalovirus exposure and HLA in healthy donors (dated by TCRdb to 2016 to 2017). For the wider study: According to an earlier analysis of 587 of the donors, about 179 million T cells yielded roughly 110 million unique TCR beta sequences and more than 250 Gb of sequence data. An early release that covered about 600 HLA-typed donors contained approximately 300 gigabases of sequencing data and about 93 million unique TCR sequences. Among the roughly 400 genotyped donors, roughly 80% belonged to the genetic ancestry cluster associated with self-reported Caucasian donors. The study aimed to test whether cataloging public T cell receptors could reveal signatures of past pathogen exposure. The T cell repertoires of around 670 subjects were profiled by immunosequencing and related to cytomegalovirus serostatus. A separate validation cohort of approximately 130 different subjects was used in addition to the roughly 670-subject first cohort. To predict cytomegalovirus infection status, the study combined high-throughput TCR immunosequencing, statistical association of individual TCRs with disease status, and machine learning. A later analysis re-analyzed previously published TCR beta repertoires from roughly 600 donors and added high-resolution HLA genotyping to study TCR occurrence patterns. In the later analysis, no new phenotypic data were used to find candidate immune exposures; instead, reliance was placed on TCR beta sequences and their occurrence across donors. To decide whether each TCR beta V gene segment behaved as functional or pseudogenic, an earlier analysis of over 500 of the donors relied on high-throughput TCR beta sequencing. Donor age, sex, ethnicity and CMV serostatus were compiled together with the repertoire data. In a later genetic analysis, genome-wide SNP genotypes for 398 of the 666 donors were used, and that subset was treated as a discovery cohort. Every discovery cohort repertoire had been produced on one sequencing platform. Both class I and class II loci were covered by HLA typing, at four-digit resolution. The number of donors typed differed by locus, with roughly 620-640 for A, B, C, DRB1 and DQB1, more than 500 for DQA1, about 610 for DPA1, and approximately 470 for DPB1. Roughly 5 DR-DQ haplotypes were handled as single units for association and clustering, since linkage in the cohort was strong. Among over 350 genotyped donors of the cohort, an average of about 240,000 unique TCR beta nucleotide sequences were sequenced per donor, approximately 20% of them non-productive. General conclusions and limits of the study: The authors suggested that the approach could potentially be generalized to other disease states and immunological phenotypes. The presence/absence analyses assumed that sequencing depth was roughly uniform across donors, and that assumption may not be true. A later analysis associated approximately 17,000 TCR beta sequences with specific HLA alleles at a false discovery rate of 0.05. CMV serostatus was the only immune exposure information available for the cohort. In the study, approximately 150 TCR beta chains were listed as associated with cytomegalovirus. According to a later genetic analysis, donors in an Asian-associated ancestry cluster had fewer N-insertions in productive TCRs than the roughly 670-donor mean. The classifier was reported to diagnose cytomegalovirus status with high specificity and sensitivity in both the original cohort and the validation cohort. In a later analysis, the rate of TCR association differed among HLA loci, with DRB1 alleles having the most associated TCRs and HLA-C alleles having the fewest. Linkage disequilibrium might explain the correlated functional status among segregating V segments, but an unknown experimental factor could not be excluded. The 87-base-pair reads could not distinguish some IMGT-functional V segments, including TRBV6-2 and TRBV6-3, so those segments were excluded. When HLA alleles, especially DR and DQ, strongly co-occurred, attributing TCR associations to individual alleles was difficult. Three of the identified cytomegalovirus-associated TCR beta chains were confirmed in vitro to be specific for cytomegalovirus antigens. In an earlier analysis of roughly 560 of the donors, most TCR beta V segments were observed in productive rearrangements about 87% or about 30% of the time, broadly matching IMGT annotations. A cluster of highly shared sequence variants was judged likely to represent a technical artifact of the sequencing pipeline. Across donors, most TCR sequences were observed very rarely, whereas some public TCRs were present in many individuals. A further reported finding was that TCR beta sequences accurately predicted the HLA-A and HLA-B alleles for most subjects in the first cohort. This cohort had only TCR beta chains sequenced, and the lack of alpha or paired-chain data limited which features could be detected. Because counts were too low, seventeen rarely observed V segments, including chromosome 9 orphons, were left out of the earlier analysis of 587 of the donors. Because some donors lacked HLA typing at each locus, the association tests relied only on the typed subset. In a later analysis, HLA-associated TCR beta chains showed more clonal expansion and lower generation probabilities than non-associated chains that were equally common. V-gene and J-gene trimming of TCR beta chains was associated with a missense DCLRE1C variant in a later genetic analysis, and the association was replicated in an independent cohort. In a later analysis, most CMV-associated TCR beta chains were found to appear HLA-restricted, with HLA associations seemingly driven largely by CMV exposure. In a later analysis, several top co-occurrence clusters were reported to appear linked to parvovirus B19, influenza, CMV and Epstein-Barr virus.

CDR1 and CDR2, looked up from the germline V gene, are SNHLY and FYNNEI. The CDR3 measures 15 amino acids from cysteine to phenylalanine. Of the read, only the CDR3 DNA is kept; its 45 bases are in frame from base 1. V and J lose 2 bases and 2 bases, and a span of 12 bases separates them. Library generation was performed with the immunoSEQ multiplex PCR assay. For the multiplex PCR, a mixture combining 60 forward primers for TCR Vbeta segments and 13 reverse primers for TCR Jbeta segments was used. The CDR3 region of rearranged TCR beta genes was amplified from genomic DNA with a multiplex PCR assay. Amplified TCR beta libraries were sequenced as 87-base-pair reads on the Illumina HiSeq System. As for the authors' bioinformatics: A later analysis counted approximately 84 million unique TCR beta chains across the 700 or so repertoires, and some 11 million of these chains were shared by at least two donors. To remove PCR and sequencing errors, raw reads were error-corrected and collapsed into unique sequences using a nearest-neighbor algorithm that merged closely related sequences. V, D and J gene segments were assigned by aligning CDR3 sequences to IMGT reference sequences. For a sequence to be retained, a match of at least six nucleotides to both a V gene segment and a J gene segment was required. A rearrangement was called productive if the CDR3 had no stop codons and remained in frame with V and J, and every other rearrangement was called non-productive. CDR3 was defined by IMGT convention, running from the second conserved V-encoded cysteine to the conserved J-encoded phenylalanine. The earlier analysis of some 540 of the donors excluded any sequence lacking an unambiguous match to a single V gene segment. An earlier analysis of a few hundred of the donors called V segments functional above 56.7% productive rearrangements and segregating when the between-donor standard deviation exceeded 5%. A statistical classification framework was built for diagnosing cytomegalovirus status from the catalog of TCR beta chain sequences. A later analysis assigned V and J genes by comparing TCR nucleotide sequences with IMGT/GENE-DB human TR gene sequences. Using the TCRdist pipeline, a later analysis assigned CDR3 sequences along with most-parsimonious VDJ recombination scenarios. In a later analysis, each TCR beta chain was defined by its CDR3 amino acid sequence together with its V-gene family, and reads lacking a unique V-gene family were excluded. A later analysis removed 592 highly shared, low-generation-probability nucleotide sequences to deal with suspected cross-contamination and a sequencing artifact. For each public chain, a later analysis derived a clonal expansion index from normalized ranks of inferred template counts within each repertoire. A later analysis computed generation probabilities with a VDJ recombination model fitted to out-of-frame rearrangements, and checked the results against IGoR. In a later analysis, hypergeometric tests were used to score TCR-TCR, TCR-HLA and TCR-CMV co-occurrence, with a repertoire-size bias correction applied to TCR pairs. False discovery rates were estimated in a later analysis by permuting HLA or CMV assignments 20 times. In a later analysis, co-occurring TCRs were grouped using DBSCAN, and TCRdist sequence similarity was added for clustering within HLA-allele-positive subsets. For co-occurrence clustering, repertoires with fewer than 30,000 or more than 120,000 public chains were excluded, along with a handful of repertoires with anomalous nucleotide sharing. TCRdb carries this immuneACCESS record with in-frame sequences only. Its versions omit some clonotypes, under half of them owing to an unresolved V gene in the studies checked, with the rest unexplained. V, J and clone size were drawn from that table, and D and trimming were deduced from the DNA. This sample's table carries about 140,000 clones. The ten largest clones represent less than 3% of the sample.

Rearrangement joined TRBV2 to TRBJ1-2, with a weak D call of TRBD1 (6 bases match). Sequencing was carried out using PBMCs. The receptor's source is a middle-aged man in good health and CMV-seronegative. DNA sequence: TGTGCCAGCAGTGAAAGGACAGCCAAAAACTATGGCTACACCTTC. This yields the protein CASSERTAKNYGYTF. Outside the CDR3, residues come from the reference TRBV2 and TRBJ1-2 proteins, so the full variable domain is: EPEVTQTPSHQVTQMGQEVILRCVPISNHLYFYWYRQILGQKVEFLVSFYNNEISEKSEIFDDQFSVERPDGSNFTLKIRSTKLEDSAMYFCASSERTAKNYGYTFGSGTRLTVV.